This section outlines one T cell receptor beta chain sequence together with its context. What it recognizes is unknown. The data derive from a study of a mutant IDH1 vaccine in newly diagnosed glioma. Findings of the study overall: Evidence of vaccine-induced immune responses was documented in about 93% of patients.

This sample's time point: baseline, week 1 (first vaccination visit). The sample's treatment: pre-vaccination baseline after standard-of-care therapy. This table comes from immunoSEQ multiplex PCR, and its TCRdb copy is limited to in-frame clones, with some not included. The data contain approximately 36,000 clones, approximately 92% of them seen just once; the ten biggest clones take up under 20%. J gave up 0 bases and V 6 bases, and 7 bases lay outside the gene matches. This CDR3 is 15 amino acids long. The germline V gene has CDR1 SGDLS and CDR2 YYNGEE. The V gene is TRBV9, the J gene TRBJ2-3; 7 bases match TRBD1. Specimen: PBMCs, collected from a glioma patient treated with radiotherapy, temozolomide or both. The sequence derives from a young man with glioma. CDR3: CASTKGQTSTDTQYF. CDR3 nucleotide sequence: TGTGCCAGCACCAAGGGACAGACTAGCACAGATACGCAGTATTTT.